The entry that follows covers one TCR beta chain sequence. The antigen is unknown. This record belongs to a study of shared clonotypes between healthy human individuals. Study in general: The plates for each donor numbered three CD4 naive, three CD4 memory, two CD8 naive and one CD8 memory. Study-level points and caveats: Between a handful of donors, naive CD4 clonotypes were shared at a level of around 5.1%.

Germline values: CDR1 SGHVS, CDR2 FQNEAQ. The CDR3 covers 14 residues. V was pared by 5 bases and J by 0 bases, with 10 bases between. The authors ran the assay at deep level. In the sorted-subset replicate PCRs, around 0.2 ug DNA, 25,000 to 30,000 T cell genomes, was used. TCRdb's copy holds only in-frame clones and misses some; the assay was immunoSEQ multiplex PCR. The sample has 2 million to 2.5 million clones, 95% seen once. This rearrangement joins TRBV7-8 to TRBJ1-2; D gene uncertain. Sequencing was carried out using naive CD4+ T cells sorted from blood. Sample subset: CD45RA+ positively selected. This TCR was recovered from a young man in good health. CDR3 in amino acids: CASSPRRANYGYTF. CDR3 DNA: TGTGCCAGCAGCCCAAGAAGGGCTAACTATGGCTACACCTTC.